This paragraph reports one T cell receptor (beta chain). The data stem from a study of OX40 agonist ivuxolimab in advanced cancers. Trimming removed 0 bases at V and 1 base at J, with 13 bases between. The germline gives CDR1 ENHRY, CDR2 SYGVKD. This CDR3 has 16 residues. The assay was immunoSEQ multiplex PCR, and TCRdb's table has in-frame clones only and misses some. The sample lists about 52,000 clones, around 94% occurring once. The receptor was isolated from an adult with an advanced solid tumor such as melanoma, head and neck, liver or kidney cancer. V and J are TRBV10-3 and TRBJ2-7; D possibly corresponds to TRBD2 (6 bases). This specimen consisted of CD4+ or CD8+ T cells sorted from blood, obtained in a trial of the OX40 agonist ivuxolimab. DNA for the CDR3: TGTGCCATCAGTGAGTCAATGTGGAGGGAGTCCTACGAGCAGTACTTC. Translation gives CAISESMWRESYEQYF.